A single sample gave rise to the 5 T cell receptor beta chains below, sequenced in a study of T-cell memory formation after mild COVID-19. TCRdb re-derived calls from the 5' RACE reads in MiXCR, one entry per CDR3 protein. Of about 360,000 distinct CDR3 sequences listed, 10% to 15% are singletons. Sequenced: PBMCs or a T cell subset sorted from them (not recorded which). The source of these receptors is a man aged 18 to 29 who had mild COVID-19 (a few samples of this study predate the infection). Cell type and time point are not known.

The CDR3 region has the DNA TGTGCCAGCATATTAACGGGGCCGCGCACAGATACGCAGTATTTT. This encodes CASILTGPRTDTQYF. The genes are TRBV7-9 and TRBJ2-3; D tentatively reads TRBD1 or TRBD2 (5 bases each). The V gene's germline CDR1 is SEHNR and CDR2 FQNEAQ (reference sequence). The length of the CDR3 is 15 residues. V was trimmed by 7 bases and J by 1 base, leaving 15 bases between them.

The chain couples TRBV4-2 to TRBJ1-1, with TRBD1 matching 7 bases. Per germline, CDR1 LGHNA and CDR2 YNFKEQ. The length of the CDR3 is 17 residues. With V trimmed by 2 bases and J by 3 bases, 12 bases remained unmatched. The DNA of the CDR3 is TGTGCCAGCAGCCAAAGGGGGCGATACAATCTAGACACTGAAGCTTTCTTT. It encodes CASSQRGRYNLDTEAFF.

The rearrangement joins TRBV11-1 to TRBJ2-1; 7 positions match TRBD1. The CDR3 extends over 16 amino acids. CDR1 is SGHAT, CDR2 FQDESV, per germline (reference sequence). Losses at the gene ends were 5 bases for V and 7 bases for J; bases not matched to a gene: 14. CDR3 coding DNA: TGTGCCAGCAGCGGATCCGGGACAGCGATTCTGAATGAGCAGTTCTTC. Its protein product is CASSGSGTAILNEQFF.

V is TRBV10-3 and J is TRBJ1-2, with D hard to call. Germline CDR1 is ENHRY and CDR2 is SYGVKD. The CDR3 contains 12 residues. V was shortened by 8 bases and J by 4 bases, with 11 bases between the two germline ends. The CDR3 DNA sequence: TGTGCCATCGGCGACGTGGGCTATGGCTACACCTTC. Translated: CAIGDVGYGYTF.

V usage is TRBV29-1 and J usage is TRBJ2-3; D is perhaps TRBD1 (5 bases). Germline CDR1 is SQVTM and CDR2 is ANQGSEA. The CDR3 is 13 amino acids. V was shortened by 4 bases and J by 2 bases, with 10 bases between the two germline ends. The CDR3 sequence: CSVVGPFTDTQYF. CDR3 DNA: TGCAGCGTTGTGGGGCCTTTCACAGATACGCAGTATTTT.